This T cell receptor (beta chain) was sequenced during a study of early stage breast cancer tumors (dated by TCRdb to 2016 to 2017). A note on the overall study: Of the approximately 15 invasive breast tumors, approximately 11 were found to be estrogen receptor-positive, progesterone receptor-positive and HER2-negative. Of the roughly 12 ER+/PR+/HER2- tumors, eight were classified as invasive ductal carcinomas and four as invasive lobular carcinomas. On average, each sample had 8.5 to 10-fold read coverage. The samples as a whole yielded 2 million to 3 million detected templates, corresponding to 850,000 to 1,400,000 unique clonotypes.

The study profiled bulk TCR beta-chain repertoires in matched peripheral blood, tumor and adjacent normal breast tissue taken from about 15 patients with early-stage breast cancer. Before surgery, roughly 4.5-10 mL of whole blood was collected into EDTA tubes and then processed within 2 hours. Ficoll-Paque centrifugation in SepMate-50 tubes was used to isolate peripheral blood mononuclear cells. PBMCs were cryopreserved in 90% FBS with around 10% DMSO in aliquots of about 1.8 to 4.5 million cells and stored in liquid nitrogen. The Qiagen AllPrep DNA/RNA Mini kit was used to extract genomic DNA. CDR1 and CDR2 (MGHRA, YSYEKL) derive from the germline V gene. Cut back by 0 bases and 3 bases, the V and J ends lie 14 bases apart. The CDR3 goes from the cysteine to the phenylalanine over 16 residues. Only CDR3 DNA is held: 48 bases, read in frame from base 1. Each sample was amplified as two independent genomic DNA replicates: approximately 450 ng for blood and roughly 1.4 ug for tumor or normal breast. Following the manufacturer's instructions, the ImmunoSeq Intro kit was used to carry out TCRB sequencing on genomic DNA. Multiplex PCR ran approximately 34 cycles with proprietary primers and spike-in control sequences for absolute quantification. An 87-bp fragment spanning the CDR3 and flanking V and J genes was sequenced with single-end 150-bp reads. Each lane of an Illumina MiSeq using version 3.0 chemistry carried seven multiplexed samples, with two replicates per sample. On the study's bioinformatics: Raw data were processed by the vendor's proprietary pipeline, with both replicates merged into one result per sample. Clonotypes were defined as productive rearrangements sharing the V-gene family, CDR3 amino acid sequence and J-gene segment. To compute clonality, the normalized Shannon entropy (Pielou evenness) of TCRB abundances was subtracted from 1. T cell density was estimated as total templates divided by the number of input cells, with the number of input cells inferred from the DNA input amount. Recon, run with its default parameters, was used to estimate overall repertoire diversity and clonality. A clonotype was considered tumor-enriched if its abundance in tumor exceeded 0.1% and was at least 32-fold higher than its abundance in normal breast. TCRdb stores this immuneACCESS table with in-frame sequences only. Part of the clones is absent; in the studies checked, under half of the shortfall reflects unresolved V genes, and no reason is known for the rest. V, J and clone size are taken as reported in that table, and D and trimming were inferred from the DNA itself. This sample has 35,000 to 45,000 clones in its table, and 74% of those were observed once. 6.8% of the sample is in the top ten clones.

What the research found in general, with its limitations: Compared with adjacent normal breast tissue, tumors had roughly 2.5-fold higher T cell density and higher clonality. Enriched TCRB sequences shared across patients were found to be mostly commonly generated sequences that were unlikely to play an important role in the tumor microenvironment. Because the cohort was small, a breakdown by tumor subtype could not be done. Greater similarity was observed between blood and normal breast repertoires than between blood and tumor repertoires, and tumor was distinguished from normal in about 90% of the 16 patients when each tissue was compared with blood. Bulk genomic DNA sequencing of unsorted cells missed chain pairing and functional markers such as CD4, CD8 and FOXP3.

A word on this clone: There is no known antigen for this receptor. It has no much larger one-base neighbor in the sample; base qualities were not kept.

The receptor chain draws on TRBV4-1 and TRBJ1-2, and possibly TRBD1, on 6 matching bases. This receptor was identified in a person between 55 and 69 years old with breast cancer. The sample was blood. The nucleotide sequence reads as follows: TGCGCCAGCAGCCAAGATCTAAGGGGGGGGGACTATGGCTACACCTTC. This sequence encodes CASSQDLRGGDYGYTF.